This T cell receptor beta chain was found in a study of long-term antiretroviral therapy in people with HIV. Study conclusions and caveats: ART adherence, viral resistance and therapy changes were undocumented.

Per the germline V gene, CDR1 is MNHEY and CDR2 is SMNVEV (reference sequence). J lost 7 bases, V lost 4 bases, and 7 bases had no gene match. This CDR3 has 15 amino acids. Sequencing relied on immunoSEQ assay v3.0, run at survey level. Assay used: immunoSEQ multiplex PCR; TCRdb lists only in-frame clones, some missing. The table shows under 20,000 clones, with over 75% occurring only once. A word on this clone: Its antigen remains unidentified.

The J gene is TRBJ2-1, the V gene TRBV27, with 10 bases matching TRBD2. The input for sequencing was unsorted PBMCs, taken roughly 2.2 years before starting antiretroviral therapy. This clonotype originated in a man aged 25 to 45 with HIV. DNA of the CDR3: TGTGCCAGCAGTTGGAGCGGGAGGGCCGGGAATGAGCAGTTCTTC. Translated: CASSWSGRAGNEQFF.